The next 29 T cell receptor beta chains were all read from a single sample in a study of blood T cells in healthy people across ages. A second PCR, run for about 6 to 11 cycles, used a sample-barcoded 5' primer plus a J-beta primer mix. TCRdb recomputed calls from the 5' RACE reads with MiXCR, one row per CDR3 protein. The table includes some 890,000 distinct CDR3 sequences, about 28% detected once. The sample was also linked to a second study, of T cells of mothers and their children.

Sequencing was done on a sample of blood. Every receptor here comes from a woman aged 40-49 years in good health.

The J gene is TRBJ2-6, the V gene TRBV28; TRBD2 matches at 7 bases. The CDR3 consists of 17 residues. Germline CDR1 reads MDHEN; CDR2 reads SYDVKM. With V trimmed by 6 bases and J by 0 bases, 8 bases remained unmatched. Here the CDR3 DNA reads TGTGCCAGCAGAATGTGGGGGGGTTACTCTGGGGCCAACGTCCTGACTTTC. Its translation is CASRMWGGYSGANVLTF.

The chain is built from TRBV9 and TRBJ1-3; D is ambiguous. Germline CDR1 is SGDLS and CDR2 is YYNGEE. The CDR3 is made up of 15 amino acids. Between the trimmed V and J ends, which lost 2 bases and 0 bases, there was a span of 9 bases. The CDR3 loop is CASSVGLSSGNTIYF. CDR3 nucleotide sequence: TGTGCCAGCAGCGTTGGACTGAGCTCTGGAAACACCATATATTTT.

This sequence joins TRBV18 and TRBJ2-1, with 11 nucleotides matching TRBD2. This CDR3 comprises 17 residues. V dropped 2 bases and J dropped 0; count of bases not matched to a gene: 3. Germline V lookup: CDR1 KGHSH, CDR2 LQKENI. This chain's CDR3 is CASSPTLAGVSYNEQFF. In DNA form, the CDR3 reads TGTGCCAGCTCACCAACACTAGCGGGGGTCTCCTACAATGAGCAGTTCTTC.

With regard to this clonotype: A much larger clonotype is one base distant, so this may be a read error. This chain joins TRBV11-2 and TRBJ1-2; D unresolved. This CDR3 comprises 16 residues. Deletions cut 0 bases from V and 0 bases from J, with 11 bases between. CDR1 is SGHAT, CDR2 FQNNGV, per germline. The CDR3 sequence is CASSLDGRPANYGYTF. The CDR3 coding sequence is TGTGCCAGCAGCTTAGACGGCAGGCCCGCTAACTATGGCTACACCTTC.

The sample holds many counts of this clonotype. The J gene is TRBJ2-3, the V gene TRBV4-1, with a weak D call TRBD1 (7 bases). The germline V gene has CDR1 MGHRA and CDR2 YSYEKL. This CDR3 has 15 amino acids. Trimming took 0 bases from V and 8 from J, leaving 15 bases between them. The DNA of the CDR3 is TGCGCCAGCAGCCAAGAAGGTCAGGGGGGAGTTACGCAGTATTTT. Its protein product is CASSQEGQGGVTQYF.

The chain recombines TRBV7-2 with TRBJ2-6; 8 nucleotides match TRBD1. This CDR3 region has 15 residues. The trim removed 5 bases at V and 3 bases at J, leaving 3 bases unmatched. Germline CDR1 is SGHTA and CDR2 is FQGNSA. The CDR3 loop is CASSQGQVGANVLTF. CDR3 DNA: TGTGCCAGCAGCCAGGGACAGGTTGGGGCCAACGTCCTGACTTTC.

This clonotype was detected only a few times. V gene TRBV7-2 combines with J gene TRBJ2-2, with TRBD1 identical over 8 bases. Per germline, CDR1 SGHTA and CDR2 FQGNSA. Trimming cost V 3 bases and J 3 bases; bases outside gene matches: 9. The CDR3 is made up of 17 amino acids. The CDR3 DNA reads TGTGCCAGCAGCTTCCCCAGGGGGCGCGGGTACACCGGGGAGCTGTTTTTT. Translating it yields CASSFPRGRGYTGELFF.

Worth noting for this clonotype: A read error may explain this, as a much larger clone is one base away. The V and J genes are TRBV5-1 and TRBJ2-1, with D perhaps matching TRBD1 (6 bases). Trimming removed 0 bases from V and 9 bases from J, with 16 bases in between. This CDR3 region has 15 residues. Germline lookup yields CDR1 SGHRS and CDR2 YFSETQ. The CDR3 here is CASSLGDRLSVEQFF. The DNA for the CDR3 is TGCGCCAGCAGCTTGGGTGACAGGTTGTCTGTTGAGCAGTTCTTC.

The sample holds a few counts of this clonotype. The chain has TRBV7-2 and TRBJ2-2, with 8 bases that match TRBD2. Germline loops: CDR1 SGHTA, CDR2 FQGNSA. V shed 5 bases and J 5 bases; nucleotides not matched to a gene: 7. The CDR3 extends over 15 amino acids. CDR3 sequence (DNA): TGTGCCAGCAGCCACAAGCGGGGGAGGACCGGGGAGCTGTTTTTT. Amino acids: CASSHKRGRTGELFF.

This clonotype came up many times. The chain combines TRBV28 with TRBJ2-7; a possible D gene is TRBD1 (5 bases). Trimming took off 3 bases at V and 2 bases at J, with 14 bases between the two ends. The CDR3 has 15 amino acids. CDR1 and CDR2 from the germline V gene are MDHEN and SYDVKM. CDR3 in amino acids: CASSFPPPGTYEQYF. CDR3 nucleotide sequence: TGTGCCAGCAGTTTCCCTCCCCCAGGGACCTACGAGCAGTACTTC.

This clonotype was counted a few times. V is TRBV7-2 and J is TRBJ2-1, with 8 bases fitting TRBD2. The junction had 14 bases not matched to a gene; V was cut back by 0 bases and J by 4 bases. Germline loops: CDR1 SGHTA, CDR2 FQGNSA. The CDR3 length is 19 residues. The DNA for the CDR3 is TGTGCCAGCAGCTTAGCGCAGGGTAGCGGGGCCTCCCCTTACAATGAGCAGTTCTTC. It translates to CASSLAQGSGASPYNEQFF.

There are a few counts of this clonotype. The V call is TRBV5-1, the J call TRBJ2-7; the D is unclear. The V and J ends lost 0 bases and 5 bases respectively, with 12 bases between them. The CDR3 totals 14 residues. Germline assignment: CDR1 SGHRS and CDR2 YFSETQ. CDR3 DNA: TGCGCCAGCAGCTTGGCCGTGGGTGTCGACGAGCAGTACTTC. Encoded protein: CASSLAVGVDEQYF.

The CDR3 nucleotides read TGTGCCAGCAGCGAAAACATCCTAGCGGGGGGCGGGGAGACCCAGTACTTC. Amino acid sequence: CASSENILAGGGETQYF. This chain uses TRBV9 with TRBJ2-5; 11 bases are shared with TRBD2. This CDR3 comprises 17 residues. V dropped 3 bases and J dropped 5; count of bases not matched to a gene: 12. Germline V gene lookup returns CDR1 SGDLS and CDR2 YYNGEE.

The chain uses TRBV5-1 and TRBJ2-3; TRBD2 matches at 8 bases. Trimming took 1 base from V and 0 from J; bases not matched to a gene: 4. This CDR3 is 16 amino acids long. Germline V gene lookup returns CDR1 SGHRS and CDR2 YFSETQ. CDR3 sequence (DNA): TGCGCCAGCAGCTTGAGGGTAGCGGGGAGCACAGATACGCAGTATTTT. It encodes CASSLRVAGSTDTQYF.

A note on this clonotype: It may be a read error: a sequence one base away is much more abundant. The rearrangement links TRBV14 to TRBJ1-6; D gene uncertain. V was clipped by 0 bases and J by 9 bases, with 21 bases between them. CDR1 and CDR2 from the germline V gene are SGHDN and FVKESK. The CDR3 sequence is 18 residues long. For the CDR3, the DNA is TGTGCCAGCAGCCAAGATAGTTTGGCCGGGAACCATGGTTCACCCCTCCACTTT. Translating gives CASSQDSLAGNHGSPLHF.

There are many counts of this clonotype. V is TRBV5-1 and J is TRBJ1-2, with 7 bases matching TRBD1. This CDR3 comprises 14 residues. Trimming cost V 0 bases and J 5 bases; bases outside gene matches: 4. Germline assignment: CDR1 SGHRS and CDR2 YFSETQ. The CDR3 coding sequence is TGCGCCAGCAGCTTGGATACAGGGGTTTATGGCTACACCTTC. Translating it yields CASSLDTGVYGYTF.

This clonotype was detected many times. This chain uses TRBV6-2 or TRBV6-3 with TRBJ2-7, with 9 bases aligning to TRBD1. The CDR3 has 15 amino acids. Germline CDR1 is MNHEY and CDR2 is SVGEGT. V lost 5 bases and J lost 3; bases outside the gene matches: 8. The CDR3, as DNA: TGTGCCAGCAGTGCCACCGGGACAGGGAACTACGAGCAGTACTTC. The encoded protein is CASSATGTGNYEQYF.

This rearrangement joins TRBV3-1 to TRBJ2-4; TRBD1 matches at 8 bases. The last part of the DNA fits TRBJ2-7 better; the J call may be wrong. The CDR3 sequence is 15 residues long. Germline CDR1 is LGHDT and CDR2 is YNNKEL (reference sequence). CDR3 nucleotides: TGTGCCAGCACCGAAACCGGGACAGGTTCCCACGAGCAGTACTTC. This sequence encodes CASTETGTGSHEQYF.

The CDR3 DNA is TGTGCCAGCAGCTTAGTTGTTTTACTGTCAACCTACGAGCAGTACTTC. Encoded protein: CASSLVVLLSTYEQYF. The chain is built from TRBV7-2 and TRBJ2-7; D is ambiguous. The V gene lost 1 base and the J gene lost 2 bases, with 15 bases spanning the gap. CDR1 SGHTA and CDR2 FQGNSA come from the germline V gene. The CDR3 covers 16 residues.

This clonotype has a count of ten or more. The V call is TRBV20-1, the J call TRBJ2-1; 9 bases align to TRBD2. Looked up from germline, CDR1 is DFQATT and CDR2 is SNEGSKA (reference sequence). J gave up 4 bases and V 2 bases, and 0 bases lay outside the gene matches. This CDR3 comprises 13 residues. In DNA form, the CDR3 reads TGCAGTGCTAGACTAGCGGGGTACAATGAGCAGTTCTTC. It encodes CSARLAGYNEQFF.

This clonotype was seen many times. The chain is built from TRBV7-3 and TRBJ2-1; D is unresolved. The CDR3 consists of 13 residues. Germline assignment: CDR1 SGHTA and CDR2 FQGTGA. Trimming pared 3 bases from V and 8 bases from J, leaving 11 bases between. The CDR3 loop is CASSLNQRDEQFF. The CDR3 region has the DNA TGTGCCAGCAGCTTGAACCAACGGGATGAGCAGTTCTTC.

This clonotype has just a few counts. The rearrangement links TRBV27 to TRBJ2-7, with 9 bases lining up with TRBD2. CDR1 is MNHEY, CDR2 SMNVEV, per germline (reference sequence). V was clipped by 6 bases and J by 3 bases; unmatched bases: 9. CDR3 length equals 15 residues. CDR3 region: CASSLGAGGIYEQYF. CDR3 nucleotides: TGTGCCAGCAGCCTAGGGGCGGGGGGGATCTACGAGCAGTACTTC.

To note about this clonotype: Relative to the germline gene, one junction end is altered; a read error may explain this. The chain couples TRBV7-3 to TRBJ2-1; D may be TRBD1 or TRBD2 (5 bases each). The germline gives CDR1 SGHTA, CDR2 FQGTGA. This CDR3 contains 15 residues. The chain's CDR3 is CAGSPGPRSYNEQFF. CDR3 DNA: TGTGCCGGCAGCCCGGGGCCTCGGTCCTACAATGAGCAGTTCTTC.

In its sample, this clonotype was seen a few times. A much larger clone sits a single nucleotide away, making a read error possible. The gene calls are TRBV4-1 and TRBJ1-2; the D is unclear. Germline CDR1 is MGHRA and CDR2 is YSYEKL. The ends were cut back, 3 bases at V and 0 bases at J, with 8 bases in the middle. The CDR3 loop spans 14 amino acids. CDR3 region: CASSHPTANYGYTF. The CDR3 region has the DNA TGCGCCAGCAGCCACCCGACCGCTAACTATGGCTACACCTTC.

This chain connects TRBV2 to TRBJ1-2; D remains ambiguous. Germline values: CDR1 SNHLY, CDR2 FYNNEI. The V and J ends lost 8 bases and 0 bases respectively, with 7 bases between them. This CDR3 spans 12 amino acids. CDR3 nucleotides: TGTGCCAGCGCTATCGCTAACTATGGCTACACCTTC. Translation gives CASAIANYGYTF.

This chain joins TRBV6-2 or TRBV6-3 and TRBJ2-5; D call uncertain. This CDR3 comprises 15 residues. V was pared by 6 bases and J by 0 bases, with 14 bases between. Per germline, CDR1 MNHEY and CDR2 SVGEGT. CDR3 sequence reads: CASRPVYGHQETQYF. The CDR3 DNA sequence: TGTGCCAGCAGGCCCGTTTATGGCCACCAAGAGACCCAGTACTTC.

This clonotype was observed at least ten times. The junction departs from germline at one end; a sequencing error may be responsible. This chain connects TRBV5-1 to TRBJ2-3, with D hard to call. Germline V gene lookup returns CDR1 SGHRS and CDR2 YFSETQ. The CDR3 is 15 amino acids. CDR3 nucleotide sequence: TGTGCCAGCAGTTTGGGCCAGACTAGCACAGATACGCAGTATTTT. As protein: CASSLGQTSTDTQYF.

The chain employs TRBV20-1 and TRBJ2-5, with D unresolved. The V and J ends lost 3 bases and 3 bases respectively, with 5 bases between them. Germline CDR1 is DFQATT and CDR2 is SNEGSKA (reference sequence). This CDR3 spans 11 amino acids. The CDR3 spells CSASFEETQYF. In DNA form, the CDR3 reads TGCAGTGCTAGCTTCGAAGAGACCCAGTACTTC.

In this sample, this clonotype turned up a few times. The rearrangement joins TRBV18 to TRBJ1-1; no definite D call. CDR1 is KGHSH and CDR2 is LQKENI in the germline V gene. There are 14 residues in the CDR3. V gave up 3 bases and J gave up 0 bases, with 8 bases separating them. The CDR3 bases are TGTGCCAGCTCACCTTCATCGTTGAACACTGAAGCTTTCTTT. This sequence encodes CASSPSSLNTEAFF. The whole variable domain, filled in from reference TRBV18 and TRBJ1-1, reads NAGVMQNPRHLVRRRGQEARLRCSPMKGHSHVYWYRQLPEEGLKFMVYLQKENIIDESGMPKERFSAEFPKEGPSILRIQQVVRGDSAAYFCASSPSSLNTEAFFGQGTRLTVV.